Following are 18 T cell receptor beta chains from one sample sequenced in a study of blood T cells in healthy people across ages. A J-beta primer mix and a sample-barcoded 5' primer were used in a second PCR of roughly 7 to 12 cycles. Each CDR3 protein is one row after TCRdb ran MiXCR on the 5' RACE reads. This table holds about 1.1 million distinct CDR3 sequences, roughly two fifths found once. What was sequenced was blood. Receptor source: a man between 18 and 29 years old in good health.

The chain has TRBV28 and TRBJ1-5; the D is unclear. Germline V gene lookup returns CDR1 MDHEN and CDR2 SYDVKM. Trimming shortened V by 7 bases and J by 3 bases, and 10 bases separated the two germline ends. CDR3 length: 13 residues. The CDR3 nucleotides read TGTGCCAGCATCGTGGCAGACAATCAGCCCCAGCATTTT. This sequence encodes CASIVADNQPQHF.

The chain couples TRBV5-6 to TRBJ1-2; 7 nucleotides match TRBD1. V lost 4 bases, J lost 0 bases, and 9 bases stayed unmatched. Per the germline V gene, CDR1 is SGHDT and CDR2 is YYEEEE. The CDR3 extends over 16 amino acids. The CDR3 sequence is CASSPGLQGANYGYTF. The DNA for the CDR3 is TGTGCCAGCAGCCCCGGGCTGCAGGGGGCTAACTATGGCTACACCTTC.

This clonotype turned up a few times. The chain recombines TRBV7-2 with TRBJ1-5; D call uncertain. CDR1 SGHTA and CDR2 FQGNSA come from the germline V gene. The CDR3 runs to 15 residues. Between the trimmed V and J ends, which lost 4 bases and 4 bases, there was a span of 14 bases. As DNA, the CDR3 is TGTGCCAGCAGCTACCGACCGGGGATTAATCAGCCCCAGCATTTT. Its protein is CASSYRPGINQPQHF.

This clonotype was recorded a few times. The chain joins TRBV7-2 to TRBJ2-3; TRBD1 matches at 11 bases. CDR1 is SGHTA, CDR2 FQGNSA, per germline. The CDR3 is 14 amino acids. The ends lost 5 bases at V and 5 bases at J; junction bases unmatched: 3. The CDR3 bases are TGTGCCAGCAGCACGGGACAGGGGGAAGATACGCAGTATTTT. Protein sequence: CASSTGQGEDTQYF.

This chain joins TRBV6-5 and TRBJ2-3, with D possibly being TRBD2 (5 bases). The V gene's germline CDR1 is MNHEY and CDR2 SVGAGI. The CDR3 has 16 residues. Trimming removed 0 bases from V and 2 bases from J, with 12 bases in between. CDR3 DNA sequence: TGTGCCAGCAGTTACTCGGCTAGCCTAACCACAGATACGCAGTATTTT. This gives the protein CASSYSASLTTDTQYF.

V gene TRBV9 combines with J gene TRBJ1-6, with TRBD1 as a possible D gene (5 bases). Germline-derived CDR1 and CDR2 are SGDLS and YYNGEE. V lost 2 bases and J 9 bases, leaving 9 bases between the germline ends. This CDR3 contains 13 residues. The CDR3 spells CASSVGEISPLHF. Written as DNA, the CDR3 is TGTGCCAGCAGCGTGGGGGAGATTTCACCCCTCCACTTT.

This clonotype was observed a handful of times. The gene calls are TRBV7-2 and TRBJ2-1, with D uncertain. The germline V gene has CDR1 SGHTA and CDR2 FQGNSA. Trimming cost V 2 bases and J 3 bases, with 5 bases left between them. This CDR3 spans 13 amino acids. CDR3 nucleotide sequence: TGTGCCAGCAGCTTATCCCGCTACAATGAGCAGTTCTTC. Amino acid sequence: CASSLSRYNEQFF.

J is TRBJ2-7 and V is TRBV6-1; D might be TRBD1 (5 bases). The germline CDR1 and CDR2 sequences are MNHNS and SASEGT. Trimming stripped 3 bases from V and 0 bases from J, with 12 bases between. The CDR3 runs to 15 residues. The chain's CDR3 is CASSDPTASSYEQYF. The CDR3 nucleotides read TGTGCCAGCAGTGATCCGACAGCGAGCTCCTACGAGCAGTACTTC.

This clonotype was picked up a small number of times. The chain employs TRBV5-5 and TRBJ1-2; D remains ambiguous. V was pared by 0 bases and J by 2 bases, with 8 bases between. Germline V lookup: CDR1 SGHKS, CDR2 YYEKEE (reference sequence). CDR3 size: 14 residues. CDR3 nucleotide sequence: TGTGCCAGCAGCTTGGGACGGATAAACTATGGCTACACCTTC. Translating gives CASSLGRINYGYTF.

This clonotype appeared many times. The rearrangement joins TRBV2 to TRBJ2-3; TRBD2 matches at 8 bases. CDR3 length equals 19 residues. Germline V lookup: CDR1 SNHLY, CDR2 FYNNEI. The V and J ends lost 4 bases and 1 base, in that order; junction bases with no gene match: 16. Here the CDR3 DNA reads TGTGCCAGCAGTGTAGCCGCTAGCGGGTACAAGGGGGGCACAGATACGCAGTATTTT. Protein product: CASSVAASGYKGGTDTQYF. Complete variable domain (other parts from reference TRBV2 and TRBJ2-3): EPEVTQTPSHQVTQMGQEVILRCVPISNHLYFYWYRQILGQKVEFLVSFYNNEISEKSEIFDDQFSVERPDGSNFTLKIRSTKLEDSAMYFCASSVAASGYKGGTDTQYFGPGTRLTVL.

The gene calls are TRBV30 and TRBJ1-4; 7 bases fit TRBD1. The CDR3 totals 14 residues. With V trimmed by 3 bases and J by 0 bases, 1 base remained unmatched. Germline CDR1 is GTSNPN and CDR2 is SVGIG (reference sequence). DNA for the CDR3: TGTGCCTGGAGCAGGGGGGCAACTAATGAAAAACTGTTTTTT. Translation: CAWSRGATNEKLFF.

This clonotype appeared a few times. The V call is TRBV25-1, the J call TRBJ2-1; D uncertain. The CDR3 consists of 16 residues. Trimming removed 4 bases from V and 6 bases from J, with 19 bases in between. In germline, CDR1 is MGHDK, CDR2 SYGVNS. The DNA for the CDR3 is TGTGCCAGCAGTGTCCTGGACGAGCGAGCGAGCAATGAGCAGTTCTTC. Its protein product is CASSVLDERASNEQFF. The full variable domain, completed using reference TRBV25-1 and TRBJ2-1, is EADIYQTPRYLVIGTGKKITLECSQTMGHDKMYWYQQDPGMELHLIHYSYGVNSTEKGDLSSESTVSRIRTEHFPLTLESARPSHTSQYLCASSVLDERASNEQFFGPGTRLTVL.

This clonotype occurred many times. V usage is TRBV7-2 and J usage is TRBJ2-7, with TRBD1 identical over 8 bases. The CDR3 length is 14 residues. Per the germline V gene, CDR1 is SGHTA and CDR2 is FQGNSA. With 6 bases clipped from V and 4 bases from J, the junction kept 8 bases outside the gene matches. The CDR3 sequence is CASRSDRGNYEQYF. CDR3 in DNA: TGTGCCAGCAGGTCCGACAGGGGTAATTACGAGCAGTACTTC. Using reference TRBV7-2 and TRBJ2-7 for the parts outside the CDR3, the full variable domain is GAGVSQSPSNKVTEKGKDVELRCDPISGHTALYWYRQSLGQGLEFLIYFQGNSAPDKSGLPSDRFSAERTGGSVSTLTIQRTQQEDSAVYLCASRSDRGNYEQYFGPGTRLTVT.

This clonotype is a singleton in its sample. The rearrangement links TRBV6-5 to TRBJ2-1; 10 nucleotides agree with TRBD2. Germline CDR1 is MNHEY and CDR2 is SVGAGI. The V gene end was trimmed by 6 bases and the J gene end by 6 bases; junction bases not matched to a gene: 11. The CDR3 consists of 16 residues. The CDR3 reads CASRGASGSNCNEQFF. In DNA, the CDR3 is TGTGCCAGCAGAGGGGCTAGCGGGAGCAATTGCAATGAGCAGTTCTTC.

V usage is TRBV5-1 and J usage is TRBJ1-2; tentatively, D is TRBD1 (5 bases). This CDR3 comprises 13 residues. The germline V gene encodes CDR1 SGHRS and CDR2 YFSETQ. Between the trimmed V and J ends, which lost 10 bases and 6 bases, there was a span of 19 bases. As DNA, the CDR3 is TGCGCCTCACTTAACGAGGGAGGGGATGGCTACACCTTC. It encodes CASLNEGGDGYTF.

J is TRBJ2-1 and V is TRBV2; 9 bases align to TRBD2. The CDR3 is 16 residues long. Germline V gene sequence: CDR1 SNHLY, CDR2 FYNNEI. V gave up 4 bases and J gave up 7 bases; unmatched junction bases: 11. The CDR3 here is CASSGAGGLVKNEQFF. The DNA for the CDR3 is TGTGCCAGCAGTGGGGCGGGGGGGCTTGTTAAAAATGAGCAGTTCTTC.

V and J are TRBV12-3 or TRBV12-4 and TRBJ1-2; D call uncertain. Trimming took off 3 bases at V and 5 bases at J, with 10 bases between the two ends. This CDR3 contains 13 residues. CDR3 nucleotides: TGTGCCAGCAGTTTTACCACGGAATATGGCTACACCTTC. Protein: CASSFTTEYGYTF.

This chain uses TRBV19 with TRBJ1-1, with no clear D. Germline V lookup: CDR1 LNHDA, CDR2 SQIVND (reference sequence). V was trimmed by 0 bases and J by 8 bases, leaving 16 bases between them. This CDR3 region has 15 residues. As DNA, the CDR3 is TGTGCCAGTAGTATAGATCTGCGGAACAGCCGAGAAGCTTTCTTT. As protein: CASSIDLRNSREAFF.